Listed here are 10 T cell receptor beta chains from one sample, sequenced in a study of T-cell memory formation after mild COVID-19. Using its own MiXCR run on the 5' RACE reads, TCRdb lists one record per CDR3 protein. The data hold about 470,000 distinct CDR3 sequences, with around a sixth observed a single time. Input material: PBMCs or a T cell subset sorted from them (not recorded which). The origin of the receptors is an adult woman who had mild COVID-19 (a few samples of this study predate the infection). Cell type and time point are not known.

The chain has TRBV29-1 and TRBJ2-7; D is ambiguous. The germline V and J ends were trimmed by 0 bases and 5 bases, with 8 bases remaining between them. The V gene's germline CDR1 is SQVTM and CDR2 ANQGSEA. This CDR3 region has 12 residues. CDR3 bases: TGCAGCGTTGAAGAAAGAATCAACGAGCAGTACTTC. It is translated as CSVEERINEQYF.

This clonotype occurred a few times. V gene TRBV18 combines with J gene TRBJ2-5, with 12 bases fitting TRBD2. Germline V gene lookup returns CDR1 KGHSH and CDR2 LQKENI. With V trimmed by 2 bases and J by 1 base, 8 bases remained unmatched. This CDR3 is built from 18 residues. CDR3: CASSPYGTSGRRQETQYF. CDR3 nucleotides: TGTGCCAGCTCACCATACGGTACTAGCGGGAGGCGCCAAGAGACCCAGTACTTC.

J is TRBJ2-1 and V is TRBV6-5, with D unclear. The length of the CDR3 is 13 residues. The V and J ends lost 5 bases and 7 bases respectively, with 12 bases between them. Germline CDR1 is MNHEY and CDR2 is SVGAGI. The CDR3 sequence is CASSRTIGNEQFF. CDR3 sequence (DNA): TGTGCCAGCAGTAGAACGATCGGGAATGAGCAGTTCTTC.

This clonotype was observed a single time. The chain combines TRBV20-1 with TRBJ2-7; 8 bases map to TRBD1. V shed 0 bases, J shed 3 bases, and the junction held 7 bases outside the gene matches. This CDR3 comprises 15 residues. Germline V gene data show CDR1 as DFQATT and CDR2 as SNEGSKA (reference sequence). In nucleotides, the CDR3 is TGCAGTGCTAGAGATCACGGACAGGGCTACTACGAGCAGTACTTC. The encoded protein is CSARDHGQGYYEQYF.

The chain recombines TRBV20-1 with TRBJ2-7, with a tentative D call TRBD2 (5 bases). Germline values: CDR1 DFQATT, CDR2 SNEGSKA (reference sequence). Deletions cut 3 bases from V and 2 bases from J, with 17 bases between. This CDR3 comprises 15 residues. This chain's CDR3 is CSASTSGRLTYEQYF. CDR3 sequence (DNA): TGCAGTGCTAGTACGAGCGGAAGGCTTACCTACGAGCAGTACTTC.

This clonotype was detected a few times. The chain is built from TRBV24-1 and TRBJ1-5; no clear D. The CDR3 extends over 10 amino acids. V was trimmed by 9 bases and J by 9 bases, leaving 8 bases between them. Per the germline V gene, CDR1 is KGHDR and CDR2 is SFDVKD. The CDR3 spells CATPVGPQHF. In nucleotides, the CDR3 is TGTGCCACCCCCGTGGGGCCCCAGCATTTT.

In this sample, this clonotype turned up a few times. The rearrangement links TRBV7-9 to TRBJ1-2, with 11 bases matching TRBD1. The V segment lost 3 bases and the J segment 1 base; nucleotides outside the gene matches: 7. The CDR3 spans 17 residues. CDR1 and CDR2 from the germline V gene are SEHNR and FQNEAQ (reference sequence). The DNA of the CDR3 is TGTGCCAGCAGCTTTAGTCCGGACAGGGGGCGTAACTATGGCTACACCTTC. Amino acid sequence: CASSFSPDRGRNYGYTF.

This clonotype was found a few times. The rearrangement links TRBV7-2 to TRBJ2-7; 7 bases are shared with TRBD1. The V gene's germline CDR1 is SGHTA and CDR2 FQGNSA. V was pared by 3 bases and J by 2 bases, with 4 bases of the junction left unmatched. CDR3 length: 14 amino acids. In nucleotides, the CDR3 is TGTGCCAGCAGCTTCCGACAGGGCGCCTACGAGCAGTACTTC. Translation: CASSFRQGAYEQYF. The variable domain in full, with the rest retrieved from reference TRBV7-2 and TRBJ2-7, is GAGVSQSPSNKVTEKGKDVELRCDPISGHTALYWYRQSLGQGLEFLIYFQGNSAPDKSGLPSDRFSAERTGGSVSTLTIQRTQQEDSAVYLCASSFRQGAYEQYFGPGTRLTVT.

V and J are TRBV6-2 or TRBV6-3 and TRBJ2-1, with 7 bases matching TRBD2. CDR1 and CDR2 from the germline V gene are MNHEY and SVGEGT. The trim removed 2 bases at V and 6 bases at J, leaving 1 base unmatched. This CDR3 contains 13 residues. DNA for the CDR3: TGTGCCAGCAGTTACCGGGGGGTCAATGAGCAGTTCTTC. This encodes CASSYRGVNEQFF.

This clonotype was observed a handful of times. The chain links TRBV7-3 to TRBJ1-1; TRBD1 matches at 11 bases. CDR1 and CDR2 (germline): SGHTA, FQGTGA. Trimming took 2 bases from V and 5 from J; bases not matched to a gene: 7. This CDR3 is built from 16 residues. CDR3 in DNA: TGTGCCAGCAGCTTATCCTGGACAGGGGGCGGAACTGAAGCTTTCTTT. Amino acids: CASSLSWTGGGTEAFF.